This T cell receptor (beta chain) was captured in a study of OX40 agonist ivuxolimab in advanced cancers. Study summary: Patients were treated with ivuxolimab, an agonistic anti-OX40 (CD134) antibody. All patients had ivuxolimab intravenously every 2 weeks at 0.01 to 10 mg/kg.

Study outcomes and limitations: Expanded clones tended on average to be more numerous among CD8+ T cells than CD4+. Some of the lowest clonal expansion was seen in partial responders at 0.1-3.0 mg/kg.

TCRdb keeps only in-frame clones here, not all; method: immunoSEQ multiplex PCR. The sample carries about 150,000 clones, less than 95% recorded once. Remarks on this clone: The antigen is unknown.

The source material was CD4+ or CD8+ T cells sorted from blood, sampled in a trial of the OX40 agonist ivuxolimab. The sequence was collected from an adult with an advanced solid tumor such as melanoma, head and neck, liver or kidney cancer.

In DNA form, the CDR3 reads TGTGCCAGCAGCCTCCTTAGCGGGAGGGCCCAGGATAATGAGCAGTTCTTC. Translated: CASSLLSGRAQDNEQFF. The chain uses TRBV7-3 and TRBJ2-1; 11 nucleotides align to TRBD2. The CDR3 totals 17 residues. CDR1 is SGHTA and CDR2 is FQGTGA in the germline V gene. J was trimmed by 7 bases and V by 5 bases; bases with no gene match: 13. The whole variable domain, filled in from reference TRBV7-3 and TRBJ2-1, reads GAGVSQTPSNKVTEKGKYVELRCDPISGHTALYWYRQSLGQGPEFLIYFQGTGAADDSGLPNDRFFAVRPEGSVSTLKIQRTERGDSAVYLCASSLLSGRAQDNEQFFGPGTRLTVL.